The 27 T cell receptor beta chains below were found in one sample sequenced in a study of cytotoxic CD8 clonotypes in ibrutinib-treated CLL. Libraries were prepared by immunoSEQ multiplex PCR; TCRdb keeps only in-frame clonotypes and omits some of them. This table holds 200,000 to 250,000 clones, roughly 65% found once. Specimen: PBMCs, collected after 12 months of ibrutinib treatment. The receptors here all came from a human donor with chronic lymphocytic leukemia.

V and J are TRBV28 and TRBJ2-1; D not certain. Trimming shortened V by 6 bases and J by 4 bases, and 7 bases separated the two germline ends. The CDR3 is 12 amino acids. CDR1 is MDHEN, CDR2 SYDVKM, per germline. The CDR3 is CASRTMYNEQFF. The CDR3, as DNA: TGTGCCAGCAGAACTATGTACAATGAGCAGTTCTTC.

The V and J genes are TRBV7-9 and TRBJ1-1; D is perhaps TRBD1 (6 bases). Germline CDR1 SEHNR, CDR2 FQNEAQ (reference sequence). The CDR3 is 14 residues long. Deletions cut 6 bases from V and 4 bases from J, with 15 bases between. The CDR3 region is CASSFHLGGTEAFF. The DNA for the CDR3 is TGTGCCAGCAGTTTTCACCTAGGGGGCACTGAAGCTTTCTTT.

The rearrangement joins TRBV5-1 to TRBJ2-1; D tentatively reads TRBD1 or TRBD2 (5 bases each). CDR1 is SGHRS, CDR2 YFSETQ, per germline. Trimming left V 5 bases short and J 1 base short, with 13 bases between. The CDR3 covers 15 residues. The CDR3 DNA reads as TGCGCCAGCAGTCGGGACGCTTCATCCTACAATGAGCAGTTCTTC. This codes for CASSRDASSYNEQFF.

The chain combines TRBV5-1 with TRBJ1-6; D possibly corresponds to TRBD1 (5 bases). V was pared by 4 bases and J by 7 bases, with 15 bases between. The CDR3 extends over 15 amino acids. Germline V lookup: CDR1 SGHRS, CDR2 YFSETQ. The CDR3 here is CASSPNGGRNSPLHF. CDR3 nucleotides: TGCGCCAGCAGCCCCAACGGGGGGAGGAATTCACCCCTCCACTTT.

The CDR3 nucleotides are TGTGCCAGCAGCTTAACAGCGGGAGACCGAAATGAGCAGTTCTTC. Translation: CASSLTAGDRNEQFF. The V and J genes are TRBV7-3 and TRBJ2-1, with TRBD2 identical over 8 bases. The CDR3 has 15 residues. V was clipped by 0 bases and J by 7 bases; unmatched bases: 5. CDR1 is SGHTA and CDR2 is FQGTGA in the germline V gene.

This sequence joins TRBV5-1 and TRBJ1-1; TRBD1 might be the D (6 bases). V lost 1 base and J 1 base, leaving 20 bases between the germline ends. Germline V gene sequence: CDR1 SGHRS, CDR2 YFSETQ. The CDR3 contains 18 residues. The CDR3 region has the DNA TGCGCCAGCAGCTTGCGGAGGGGGGCCGGTTACCCGAACACTGAAGCTTTCTTT. Translating it yields CASSLRRGAGYPNTEAFF.

The CDR3 sequence is CASSPDRGNTIYF. In DNA form, the CDR3 reads TGTGCCAGCAGTCCGGACAGGGGAAACACCATATATTTT. This sequence joins TRBV7-3 and TRBJ1-3; 7 bases fit TRBD1. Germline assignment: CDR1 SGHTA and CDR2 FQGTGA. This CDR3 spans 13 amino acids. V lost 6 bases to trimming and J lost 4 bases; unmatched junction nucleotides: 3.

V gene TRBV6-5 combines with J gene TRBJ2-7; D tentatively reads TRBD1 or TRBD2 (5 bases each). The CDR3 contains 15 residues. Germline CDR1 is MNHEY and CDR2 is SVGAGI. V gave up 2 bases and J gave up 6 bases, with 17 bases separating them. CDR3 nucleotides: TGTGCCAGCAGTTACCCCGCCTTTGGGGGAAGCGAGCAGTACTTC. Its protein product is CASSYPAFGGSEQYF.

The chain couples TRBV2 to TRBJ1-5; possible D gene TRBD1, 5 bases. Looked up from germline, CDR1 is SNHLY and CDR2 is FYNNEI. The CDR3 contains 13 residues. The V end lost 6 bases, the J end lost 7 bases, and 13 bases lay between the germline ends. The CDR3 here is CASSLGLGQPQHF. The CDR3 DNA reads TGTGCCAGCAGCTTGGGACTTGGCCAGCCCCAGCATTTT.

This chain joins TRBV4-2 and TRBJ2-2; a weak D match, TRBD2 (5 bases). CDR3 length equals 12 residues. With 1 base removed from V and 13 bases from J, the gap between germline ends came to 10 bases. The V gene's germline CDR1 is LGHNA and CDR2 YNFKEQ. CDR3 residues: CASSQAAAVLFF. CDR3 DNA: TGTGCCAGCAGCCAAGCAGCGGCGGTGCTGTTTTTT.

The sample holds a few counts of this clone. This chain uses TRBV2 with TRBJ2-1; no firm D call. This CDR3 spans 15 amino acids. The V gene's germline CDR1 is SNHLY and CDR2 FYNNEI. The V end lost 0 bases, the J end lost 5 bases, and 11 bases lay between the germline ends. The CDR3 DNA sequence: TGTGCCAGCAGTGAAGCTTTACCCCCTCACAATGAGCAGTTCTTC. This gives the protein CASSEALPPHNEQFF. The whole variable domain, remainder taken from reference TRBV2 and TRBJ2-1, is EPEVTQTPSHQVTQMGQEVILRCVPISNHLYFYWYRQILGQKVEFLVSFYNNEISEKSEIFDDQFSVERPDGSNFTLKIRSTKLEDSAMYFCASSEALPPHNEQFFGPGTRLTVL.

V usage is TRBV27 and J usage is TRBJ1-5, with 7 bases lining up with TRBD1. The V gene end was trimmed by 6 bases and the J gene end by 7 bases; junction bases not matched to a gene: 15. The CDR3 is 16 residues long. The germline gives CDR1 MNHEY, CDR2 SMNVEV (reference sequence). CDR3 nucleotide sequence: TGTGCCAGCAGCTCCCGATCAGTTTTAGGGGGCCAGCCCCAGCATTTT. Translation gives CASSSRSVLGGQPQHF.

This clone came up a few times. The gene calls are TRBV11-2 and TRBJ2-3, with no clear D. CDR1 and CDR2 (germline): SGHAT, FQNNGV. Trimming took off 8 bases at V and 2 bases at J, with 8 bases between the two ends. CDR3 length equals 12 residues. The CDR3 region has the DNA TGTGCCAGCTGGTCTATCACAGATACGCAGTATTTT. Its translation: CASWSITDTQYF.

The chain combines TRBV9 with TRBJ1-3, with D maybe TRBD1 (6 bases). The CDR3 is made up of 14 amino acids. V shed 4 bases and J shed 2 bases, with 10 bases lying between them. Germline loops: CDR1 SGDLS, CDR2 YYNGEE. CDR3 DNA sequence: TGTGCCAGCAGCCTAGGGGGAGCTGGAAACACCATATATTTT. Its protein is CASSLGGAGNTIYF.

This clone has only one observation. This chain connects TRBV30 to TRBJ1-2; D call uncertain. CDR3 length equals 14 residues. Germline V gene data show CDR1 as GTSNPN and CDR2 as SVGIG (reference sequence). Trimming stripped 5 bases from V and 6 bases from J, with 19 bases between. CDR3: CAWRQIGALHGYTF. The DNA of the CDR3 is TGTGCCTGGCGGCAGATCGGAGCTCTGCATGGCTACACCTTC.

The V and J genes are TRBV29-1 and TRBJ1-1; 8 bases line up with TRBD1. Germline-derived CDR1 and CDR2 are SQVTM and ANQGSEA. The V gene end was trimmed by 3 bases and the J gene end by 4 bases; junction bases not matched to a gene: 7. This CDR3 spans 14 amino acids. CDR3 region: CSVEFSDRATEAFF. The DNA of the CDR3 is TGCAGCGTTGAGTTTTCGGACAGGGCCACTGAAGCTTTCTTT.

The chain has TRBV7-9 and TRBJ1-2; D might be TRBD1 (6 bases). The V gene lost 6 bases and the J gene lost 0 bases, with 14 bases spanning the gap. The CDR3 has 15 residues. Germline V lookup: CDR1 SEHNR, CDR2 FQNEAQ (reference sequence). The CDR3 nucleotides read TGTGCCAGCAGTCCGAAGGGACAAGCTAACTATGGCTACACCTTC. It yields the protein CASSPKGQANYGYTF.

This clone has more than one count but fewer than ten. J is TRBJ1-1 and V is TRBV30; D uncertain. Germline V gene lookup returns CDR1 GTSNPN and CDR2 SVGIG (reference sequence). Deletions cut 3 bases from V and 2 bases from J, with 10 bases between. CDR3 length: 13 amino acids. The CDR3 DNA follows: TGTGCCTGGAGCGCGGACGGTAACACTGAAGCTTTCTTT. Its protein is CAWSADGNTEAFF. The whole variable domain, remainder taken from reference TRBV30 and TRBJ1-1, is SQTIHQWPATLVQPVGSPLSLECTVEGTSNPNLYWYRQAAGRGLQLLFYSVGIGQISSEVPQNLSASRPQDRQFILSSKKLLLSDSGFYLCAWSADGNTEAFFGQGTRLTVV.

The CDR3 nucleotides are TGCGCCAGCAGCCGTTTTTTATCAGATACGCAGTATTTT. Its protein is CASSRFLSDTQYF. V and J are TRBV5-1 and TRBJ2-3; D call uncertain. Trimming stripped 4 bases from V and 4 bases from J, with 10 bases between. The CDR3 has 13 amino acids. Germline-derived CDR1 and CDR2 are SGHRS and YFSETQ.

The rearrangement joins TRBV7-3 to TRBJ1-5; tentatively, D is TRBD1 (5 bases). The CDR3 is made up of 16 amino acids. CDR1 and CDR2 (germline): SGHTA, FQGTGA. The germline V and J ends were trimmed by 5 bases and 0 bases, with 14 bases remaining between them. The CDR3 DNA sequence: TGTGCCAGCAGCCCAGGGAACCCTTATAGCAATCAGCCCCAGCATTTT. Amino acids: CASSPGNPYSNQPQHF.

The chain uses TRBV29-1 and TRBJ1-3, with a weak D call TRBD1 (5 bases). The CDR3 is 16 residues long. The V end was cut by 2 bases, the J end by 3 bases, with 17 bases between. CDR1 is SQVTM, CDR2 ANQGSEA, per germline. For the CDR3, the DNA is TGCAGCGTTGAAATCTCCTCAGGGTGGTTTGGAAACACCATATATTTT. It codes for CSVEISSGWFGNTIYF.

On this clone itself: This sample includes further DNA sequences coding for the same CDR3. The genes are TRBV9 and TRBJ2-2; D call uncertain. CDR1 is SGDLS, CDR2 YYNGEE, per germline. The CDR3 sequence is 15 residues long. Trimming cost V 0 bases and J 1 base, with 7 bases left between them. The CDR3 protein is CASSVGPGNTGELFF. Here the CDR3 DNA reads TGTGCCAGCAGCGTAGGGCCCGGGAACACCGGGGAGCTGTTTTTT.

The chain has TRBV28 and TRBJ1-1, with D unresolved. The CDR3 extends over 15 amino acids. The germline gives CDR1 MDHEN, CDR2 SYDVKM. Trimming pared 3 bases from V and 1 base from J, leaving 12 bases between. The CDR3 DNA reads TGTGCCAGCAGTTTTGGATTCACGGGGAACACTGAAGCTTTCTTT. Translation: CASSFGFTGNTEAFF.

This clone was found a few times. The chain couples TRBV6-6 to TRBJ1-2, with D possibly matching TRBD1 (5 bases). V dropped 8 bases and J dropped 4 bases, with 20 bases sitting between them. In germline, CDR1 is MNHNY, CDR2 SVGAGI (reference sequence). This CDR3 contains 15 residues. As DNA, the CDR3 is TGTGCCAGCGGTGACAGACCCCAATGGGGCTATGGCTACACCTTC. It codes for CASGDRPQWGYGYTF.

The gene calls are TRBV19 and TRBJ1-5, with 7 positions matching TRBD1. This CDR3 has 16 amino acids. CDR1 is LNHDA, CDR2 SQIVND, per germline (reference sequence). Unmatched junction bases numbered 9, after V lost 5 bases and J lost 2 bases. CDR3 loop: CASSARQGWGNQPQHF. The CDR3 coding sequence is TGTGCCAGTAGTGCCAGACAGGGCTGGGGCAATCAGCCCCAGCATTTT.

The table lists this clone with a few counts. The chain couples TRBV4-3 to TRBJ2-1; 12 bases line up with TRBD2. Germline V gene sequence: CDR1 LGHNA, CDR2 YSLEER. V lost 2 bases, J lost 4 bases, and 3 bases stayed unmatched. The CDR3 covers 16 residues. The CDR3 DNA follows: TGCGCCAGCAGCCAACGGACTAGCGGGATATACAATGAGCAGTTCTTC. It encodes CASSQRTSGIYNEQFF.

The chain recombines TRBV27 with TRBJ1-2; D gene ambiguous. This CDR3 has 14 residues. Germline values: CDR1 MNHEY, CDR2 SMNVEV (reference sequence). Trimming took 2 bases from V and 1 from J, leaving 8 bases between them. CDR3 protein: CASSLSWNNYGYTF. In nucleotides, the CDR3 is TGTGCCAGCAGTTTAAGTTGGAATAACTATGGCTACACCTTC.